These 12 T cell receptor beta chains were sequenced from one sample in a study of T cell responses to AZD1222 COVID-19 vaccine. Clones were sequenced by immunoSEQ multiplex PCR, and TCRdb holds only the in-frame ones, with some missing. Of about 94,000 clones listed, roughly 85% are singletons. This material consisted of peripheral blood, taken 28 days after the second AZD1222 dose. Source of these receptors: an adult who received the AZD1222 COVID-19 vaccine.

CDR3 region: CSVKTGQGDYEQYF. The CDR3 DNA reads TGCAGCGTCAAGACGGGACAGGGGGACTACGAGCAGTACTTC. The chain combines TRBV29-1 with TRBJ2-7; 11 nucleotides align to TRBD1. There are 14 residues in the CDR3. V was clipped by 6 bases and J by 3 bases; unmatched bases: 7. Germline CDR1 and CDR2: SQVTM and ANQGSEA.

The CDR3: CASSQTSDTIYF. The CDR3 DNA reads TGCGCCAGCAGCCAAACCTCCGACACCATATATTTT. The chain links TRBV4-3 to TRBJ1-3; D not resolved. This CDR3 region has 12 residues. The V end was cut by 2 bases, the J end by 8 bases, with 7 bases between. Germline assignment: CDR1 LGHNA and CDR2 YSLEER.

The CDR3 DNA sequence: TGTGCCAGCAGCTTGGAGAGGAACACTGAAGCTTTCTTT. It is translated as CASSLERNTEAFF. The V and J genes are TRBV5-5 and TRBJ1-1; D gene unclear. Per the germline V gene, CDR1 is SGHKS and CDR2 is YYEKEE (reference sequence). This CDR3 is built from 13 residues. V was cut by 0 bases and J by 1 base, with 4 bases left in between.

This rearrangement joins TRBV7-8 to TRBJ2-7, with no clear D. This CDR3 comprises 12 residues. The V gene's germline CDR1 is SGHVS and CDR2 FQNEAQ. Trimming took off 4 bases at V and 4 bases at J, with 8 bases between the two ends. As DNA, the CDR3 is TGTGCCAGCAGCTCGAGAAGGTACGAGCAGTACTTC. Translation: CASSSRRYEQYF.

V gene TRBV4-2 combines with J gene TRBJ2-1; 11 nucleotides match TRBD2. Looked up from germline, CDR1 is LGHNA and CDR2 is YNFKEQ. Trimming removed 6 bases from V and 7 bases from J; junction bases left unmatched: 11. The CDR3 is made up of 16 amino acids. CDR3 sequence reads: CASSPRLAGNGNEQFF. The CDR3 bases are TGTGCCAGCAGTCCTCGACTAGCGGGAAATGGGAATGAGCAGTTCTTC.

The chain links TRBV29-1 to TRBJ1-5; D is perhaps TRBD1 (5 bases). Germline CDR1 is SQVTM and CDR2 is ANQGSEA. Trimming took off 5 bases at V and 0 bases at J, with 11 bases between the two ends. The CDR3 sequence is 14 residues long. This chain's CDR3 is CSVQPGGSNQPQHF. As DNA, the CDR3 is TGCAGCGTTCAGCCGGGGGGTAGCAATCAGCCCCAGCATTTT.

The rearrangement joins TRBV6-6 to TRBJ1-2; D not resolved. The germline gives CDR1 MNHNY, CDR2 SVGAGI (reference sequence). This CDR3 contains 15 residues. Trimming removed 2 bases from V and 3 bases from J, with 13 bases in between. DNA of the CDR3: TGTGCCAGCAGTTACGGGAAGGGCTGGGACTATGGCTACACCTTC. It codes for CASSYGKGWDYGYTF.

The gene calls are TRBV5-4 and TRBJ1-1, with D perhaps TRBD1 (5 bases). CDR3 length: 16 amino acids. Germline loops: CDR1 SGHNT, CDR2 YYREEE (reference sequence). Trimming removed 4 bases from V and 1 base from J, with 17 bases in between. CDR3 residues: CASSPRTKTGNTEAFF. The CDR3 DNA sequence: TGTGCCAGCAGCCCTAGAACGAAAACAGGGAACACTGAAGCTTTCTTT.

The rearrangement links TRBV5-4 to TRBJ2-2, with D possibly being TRBD2 (6 bases). This CDR3 region has 13 residues. Looked up from germline, CDR1 is SGHNT and CDR2 is YYREEE (reference sequence). Trimming cost V 2 bases and J 5 bases, with 7 bases left between them. The CDR3 sequence: CASSFGGTGELFF. As DNA, the CDR3 is TGTGCCAGCAGCTTCGGGGGAACCGGGGAGCTGTTTTTT. Filled out from reference TRBV5-4 and TRBJ2-2, the complete variable domain reads ETGVTQSPTHLIKTRGQQVTLRCSSQSGHNTVSWYQQALGQGPQFIFQYYREEENGRGNFPPRFSGLQFPNYSSELNVNALELDDSALYLCASSFGGTGELFFGEGSRLTVL.

The CDR3 reads CASSEAAVSRKELEQFF. The CDR3 DNA sequence: TGTGCCAGCAGTGAAGCGGCTGTATCGAGGAAAGAACTTGAGCAGTTCTTC. This chain joins TRBV2 and TRBJ2-1; D ambiguous. The CDR3 sequence is 17 residues long. CDR1 SNHLY and CDR2 FYNNEI come from the germline V gene. The V and J ends lost 0 bases and 9 bases respectively, with 21 bases between them.

This clone was seen only a few times. The chain couples TRBV19 to TRBJ1-2, with a weak D call TRBD1 (5 bases). The CDR3 contains 15 residues. Trimming removed 7 bases from V and 4 bases from J, with 19 bases in between. Germline V gives CDR1 LNHDA, CDR2 SQIVND (reference sequence). CDR3 sequence: CASTSGTYVSYGYTF. In DNA, the CDR3 is TGTGCCAGTACCTCCGGGACGTATGTTTCCTATGGCTACACCTTC.

V is TRBV19 and J is TRBJ2-7, with D perhaps matching TRBD1 (6 bases). V lost 7 bases, J lost 3 bases, and 16 bases lay in between. Per germline, CDR1 LNHDA and CDR2 SQIVND (reference sequence). The CDR3 totals 14 residues. CDR3 in amino acids: CASIYRADFYEQYF. DNA for the CDR3: TGTGCCAGTATATACAGGGCCGATTTCTACGAGCAGTACTTC.